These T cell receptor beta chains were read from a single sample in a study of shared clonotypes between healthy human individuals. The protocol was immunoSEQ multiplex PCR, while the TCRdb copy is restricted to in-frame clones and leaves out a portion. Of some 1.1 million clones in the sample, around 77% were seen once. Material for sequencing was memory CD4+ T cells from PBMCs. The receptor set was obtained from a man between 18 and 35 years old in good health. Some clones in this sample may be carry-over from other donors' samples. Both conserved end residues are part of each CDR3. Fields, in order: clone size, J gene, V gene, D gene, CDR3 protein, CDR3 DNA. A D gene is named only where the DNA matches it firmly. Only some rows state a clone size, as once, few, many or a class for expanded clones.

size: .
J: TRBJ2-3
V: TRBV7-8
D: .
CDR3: CASSPGQRTEDTQYF
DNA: TGTGCCAGCAGCCCCGGACAGCGAACTGAAGATACGCAGTATTTT

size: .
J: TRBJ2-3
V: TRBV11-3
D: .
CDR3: CASSQQGSTDTQYF
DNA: TGTGCCAGCAGCCAGCAGGGTAGCACAGATACGCAGTATTTT

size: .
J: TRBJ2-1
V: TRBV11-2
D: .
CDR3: CASSLNRAGGEQFF
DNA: TGTGCCAGCAGCTTAAACAGGGCTGGTGGTGAGCAGTTCTTC

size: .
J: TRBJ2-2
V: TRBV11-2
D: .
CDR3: CASSLEAGYDTGELFF
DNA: TGTGCCAGCAGCTTAGAAGCAGGCTACGACACCGGGGAGCTGTTTTTT

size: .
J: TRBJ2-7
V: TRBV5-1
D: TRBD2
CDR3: CASSLSGGREQYF
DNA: TGCGCCAGCAGCTTATCGGGAGGGCGCGAGCAGTACTTC

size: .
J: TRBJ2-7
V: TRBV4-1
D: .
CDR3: CASSQAAAAYEQYF
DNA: TGCGCCAGCAGCCAAGCGGCAGCGGCCTACGAGCAGTACTTC

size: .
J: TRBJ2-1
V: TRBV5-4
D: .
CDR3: CASSSSPSHEQFF
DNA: TGTGCCAGCAGCTCCTCGCCGTCCCATGAGCAGTTCTTC

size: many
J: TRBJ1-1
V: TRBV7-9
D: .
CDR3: CASSLRGTNTEAFF
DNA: TGTGCCAGCAGCTTACGAGGGACGAACACTGAAGCTTTCTTT

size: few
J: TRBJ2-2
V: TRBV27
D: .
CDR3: CASSLGGSGELFF
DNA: TGTGCCAGCAGTTTGGGAGGTAGCGGGGAGCTGTTTTTT

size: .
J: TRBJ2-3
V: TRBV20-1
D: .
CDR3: CSASPQEKYF
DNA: TGCAGTGCTAGTCCGCAGGAGAAGTATTTT

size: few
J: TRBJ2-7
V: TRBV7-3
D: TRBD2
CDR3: CASSLTSGDEQYF
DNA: TGTGCCAGCAGCTTGACTAGCGGGGACGAGCAGTACTTC

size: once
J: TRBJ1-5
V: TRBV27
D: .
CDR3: CASSLGQGKGQPQHF
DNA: TGTGCCAGCAGCCTAGGGCAGGGAAAAGGTCAGCCCCAGCATTTT

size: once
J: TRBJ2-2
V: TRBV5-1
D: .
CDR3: CASSNLLGPSNTGELFF
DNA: TGCGCCAGCAGTAATCTTTTAGGGCCATCGAACACCGGGGAGCTGTTTTTT

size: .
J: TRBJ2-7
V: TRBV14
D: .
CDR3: CASSLRLGGSYEQYF
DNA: TGTGCCAGCAGCCTACGACTAGGGGGATCCTACGAGCAGTACTTC

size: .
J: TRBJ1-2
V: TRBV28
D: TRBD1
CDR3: CASSSPSGQATYGYTF
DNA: TGTGCCAGCAGTTCCCCCTCGGGACAGGCCACCTATGGCTACACCTTC

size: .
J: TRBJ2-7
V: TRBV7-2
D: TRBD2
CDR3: CASSLVARLAGVASYEQYF
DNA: TGTGCCAGCAGCTTAGTTGCGAGACTAGCGGGAGTGGCATCCTACGAGCAGTACTTC

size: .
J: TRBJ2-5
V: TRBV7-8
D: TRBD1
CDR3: CASSFGQVFQETQYF
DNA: TGTGCCAGCAGCTTCGGACAGGTCTTCCAAGAGACCCAGTACTTC

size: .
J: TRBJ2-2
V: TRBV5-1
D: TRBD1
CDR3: CASSSAGTAITGELFF
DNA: TGCGCCAGCAGCTCAGCCGGGACAGCCATTACCGGGGAGCTGTTTTTT

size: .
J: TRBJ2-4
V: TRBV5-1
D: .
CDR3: CASSLAFSSNPGDIQYF
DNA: TGCGCCAGCAGCTTGGCCTTTTCATCCAACCCTGGGGACATTCAGTACTTC

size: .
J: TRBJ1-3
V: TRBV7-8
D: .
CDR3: CASSSTGNTIYF
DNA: TGTGCCAGCAGCTCAACTGGAAACACCATATATTTT

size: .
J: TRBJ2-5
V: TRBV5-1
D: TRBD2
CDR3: CASSIPRGVQETQYF
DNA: TGCGCCAGCAGTATCCCTCGGGGGGTCCAAGAGACCCAGTACTTC

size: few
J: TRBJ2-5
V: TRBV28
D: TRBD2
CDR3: CASETSGGPETQYF
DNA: TGTGCCAGCGAGACTAGCGGGGGGCCAGAGACCCAGTACTTC

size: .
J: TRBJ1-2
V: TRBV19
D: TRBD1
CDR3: CASSIPRTGDGYTF
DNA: TGTGCCAGTAGTATCCCCCGGACAGGGGACGGCTACACCTTC

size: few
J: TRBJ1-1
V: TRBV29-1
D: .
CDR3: CSATPRGDTEAFF
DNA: TGCAGCGCGACACCCCGTGGAGACACTGAAGCTTTCTTT

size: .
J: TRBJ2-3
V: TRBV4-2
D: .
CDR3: CASSRGVGTDTQYF
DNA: TGTGCCAGCAGCCGCGGGGTGGGGACAGATACGCAGTATTTT

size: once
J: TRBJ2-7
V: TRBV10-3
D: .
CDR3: CAISARDQLYEQYF
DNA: TGTGCCATCAGTGCTCGGGACCAACTCTACGAGCAGTACTTC

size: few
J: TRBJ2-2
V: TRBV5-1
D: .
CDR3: CASSLGINTGELFF
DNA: TGCGCCAGCAGCTTGGGGATTAACACCGGGGAGCTGTTTTTT